A selection of T cell receptor beta chains follows, all from one sample in a study of blood T cell repertoires in COVID-19. Repertoires were generated with immunoSEQ multiplex PCR, while TCRdb's copy carries only in-frame clones and drops some. The repertoire consists of about 51,000 clones, with less than 90% occurring once and the leading ten covering 1% to 1.5%. Sequencing was done on a sample of peripheral blood. The receptors shown here come from a man aged 55 to 69 with acute or convalescent COVID-19. The CDR3 runs from the conserved cysteine through the conserved F or W. Fields, in order: D gene, J gene, clone size, V gene, CDR3 DNA, CDR3 protein. D genes are given only for firm matches. The listing skips clone size in some rows; elsewhere it reads once, few, many or a size class.

TRBD1,TRBJ1-3,.,TRBV6-5,TGTGCCAGCAGTTACGTGACAGGGGGAAACACCATATATTTT,CASSYVTGGNTIYF
.,TRBJ2-1,.,TRBV5-1,TGCGCCAGCAGCCCGGTTGGGGGACAAACGTTCTTC,CASSPVGGQTFF
.,TRBJ1-5,.,TRBV19,TGTGCCAGTAGTATCTCAGCGAATCAGCCCCAGCATTTT,CASSISANQPQHF
TRBD1,TRBJ2-2,.,TRBV2,TGTGCCAGCAAAGAACAGGGGGTAAACACCGGGGAGCTGTTTTTT,CASKEQGVNTGELFF
.,TRBJ2-1,.,TRBV28,TGTGCCAGCATGGGGCCCTACAATGAGCAGTTCTTC,CASMGPYNEQFF
.,TRBJ2-1,.,TRBV9,TGTGCCAGCAGCGTAGAGGGGACTCCGTACAATGAGCAGTTCTTC,CASSVEGTPYNEQFF
.,TRBJ1-2,.,TRBV11-2,TGTGCCAGCAGCCACGGGAGGAACGGCTACACCTTC,CASSHGRNGYTF
TRBD1,TRBJ1-2,.,TRBV7-2,TGTGCCAGCAGCCCTTTTCCCGGGACAGGGGGCCGGAGGGGCTACACCTTC,CASSPFPGTGGRRGYTF
.,TRBJ2-7,.,TRBV10-1,TGCGCCAGCAGTGGGGGACTTATCTACGAGCAGTACTTC,CASSGGLIYEQYF
TRBD1,TRBJ1-3,.,TRBV19,TGTGCCAGTAACCCGACAGGGTCTGGTGGAAACACCATATATTTT,CASNPTGSGGNTIYF
.,TRBJ1-3,.,TRBV28,TGTGCCAGCAGTTTTTCTGCAGGAGGAAACACCATATATTTT,CASSFSAGGNTIYF
TRBD1,TRBJ1-1,.,TRBV27,TGTGCCAGCAGTCCTACAGGGGGGGCCACTGAAGCTTTCTTT,CASSPTGGATEAFF
.,TRBJ1-2,.,TRBV28,TGTGCCAGCAGCCGAGGGAACTATGGCTACACCTTC,CASSRGNYGYTF
.,TRBJ2-3,.,TRBV27,TGTGCCAGCAGTTTCCGCGGGAGCACAGATACGCAGTATTTT,CASSFRGSTDTQYF
TRBD2,TRBJ2-1,once,TRBV7-3,TGTGCCAGCAGCTTAGAGCGGGGGGGCCTTATTGAGCAGTTCTTC,CASSLERGGLIEQFF
TRBD2,TRBJ2-5,.,TRBV29-1,TGCAGCGTTGCGGGAAGGGAGGGAGAGACCCAGTACTTC,CSVAGREGETQYF
.,TRBJ2-3,few,TRBV25-1,TGTGCCAGCAGTGAGCCGGGACATCTCACAGATACGCAGTATTTT,CASSEPGHLTDTQYF
.,TRBJ1-3,.,TRBV28,TGTGCCAGCAGTTTATCAGGGCTCTCTGGAAACACCATATATTTT,CASSLSGLSGNTIYF
.,TRBJ2-1,.,TRBV27,TGTGCCAGCAGTTTTGGACAGTCCTACAATGAGCAGTTCTTC,CASSFGQSYNEQFF
.,TRBJ1-4,.,TRBV6-5,TGTGCCAGGCGCCGGGGTTGTGAAAAACTGTTTTTT,CARRRGCEKLFF